A selection of T cell receptor beta chains follows, all from one sample in a study of T-cell reconstitution after alpha-beta-depleted transplantation in children. TCRdb recomputed calls from the PCR reads with MiXCR, one row per CDR3 protein. The data contain about 870,000 distinct CDR3 sequences, approximately 15% of them seen just once; the ten biggest clones take up 5%. Sequenced here: PBMCs, mostly from graft donor cells, sampled 360 days after TCRalphabeta/CD19-depleted stem cell transplant. The receptors come from a male patient younger than 18 who had a stem cell transplant for acute lymphoblastic leukemia, so the T cells may come from the graft donor. CDR3s include the opening cysteine and the closing phenylalanine or tryptophan. The order of the fields is V gene, J gene, D gene, clone size, CDR3 protein, CDR3 DNA. The D gene is left open where the match is weak. The listing skips clone size in some rows; elsewhere it reads once, few, many or a size class.

V gene: TRBV5-1
J gene: TRBJ2-1
D gene: NA
clone size: few
CDR3 protein: CASSLLVWQGNRVSYNEQFF
CDR3 DNA: TGCGCCAGCAGCTTGCTGGTCTGGCAGGGGAATAGGGTATCCTACAATGAGCAGTTCTTC

V gene: TRBV20-1
J gene: TRBJ2-7
D gene: NA
clone size: few
CDR3 protein: CSASGVTYEQYF
CDR3 DNA: TGCAGTGCTAGTGGCGTAACTTACGAGCAGTACTTC

V gene: TRBV6-1
J gene: TRBJ2-1
D gene: NA
clone size: few
CDR3 protein: CASSEGSPAEQFF
CDR3 DNA: TGTGCCAGCAGTGAAGGAAGTCCCGCCGAGCAGTTCTTC

V gene: TRBV29-1
J gene: TRBJ2-6
D gene: NA
clone size: few
CDR3 protein: CSVRYSGANVLTF
CDR3 DNA: TGCAGCGTGCGCTATTCTGGGGCCAACGTCCTGACTTTC

V gene: TRBV4-1
J gene: TRBJ2-1
D gene: NA
clone size: NA
CDR3 protein: CASSQDSVGIVDEQFF
CDR3 DNA: TGCGCCAGCAGCCAAGATTCCGTGGGAATCGTGGATGAGCAGTTCTTC

V gene: TRBV6-1
J gene: TRBJ2-1
D gene: TRBD1
clone size: NA
CDR3 protein: CASSPPGQGDEQFF
CDR3 DNA: TGTGCCAGCAGTCCCCCGGGACAGGGGGATGAGCAGTTCTTC

V gene: TRBV12-5
J gene: TRBJ1-2
D gene: NA
clone size: NA
CDR3 protein: CASGLVRETYTF
CDR3 DNA: TGTGCTAGTGGTTTGGTACGGGAAACCTACACCTTC

V gene: TRBV15
J gene: TRBJ2-3
D gene: TRBD2
clone size: few
CDR3 protein: CATSTWTSGRADTQYF
CDR3 DNA: TGTGCCACCAGCACTTGGACTAGCGGGAGGGCAGATACGCAGTATTTT

V gene: TRBV20-1
J gene: TRBJ2-2
D gene: NA
clone size: few
CDR3 protein: CSARASTANTGELFF
CDR3 DNA: TGCAGTGCTAGAGCCTCGACCGCGAACACCGGGGAGCTGTTTTTT

V gene: TRBV29-1
J gene: TRBJ2-7
D gene: NA
clone size: many
CDR3 protein: CSVEDRGGEGYEQYF
CDR3 DNA: TGCAGCGTTGAAGATCGAGGTGGTGAGGGCTACGAGCAGTACTTC

V gene: TRBV7-6
J gene: TRBJ2-1
D gene: NA
clone size: few
CDR3 protein: CASSFDIAGSSSYNEQFF
CDR3 DNA: TGTGCCAGCAGCTTTGACATTGCTGGGTCGAGCTCCTACAATGAGCAGTTCTTC

V gene: TRBV10-2
J gene: TRBJ2-3
D gene: TRBD2
clone size: many
CDR3 protein: CASSPGLAGGMGDTQYF
CDR3 DNA: TGCGCCAGCAGCCCCGGACTAGCGGGAGGGATGGGAGATACGCAGTATTTT

V gene: TRBV10-3
J gene: TRBJ1-6
D gene: NA
clone size: few
CDR3 protein: CAISESMISSSPLHF
CDR3 DNA: TGTGCCATCAGTGAGTCTATGATTTCTTCATCGCCCCTCCACTTT

V gene: TRBV3-1
J gene: TRBJ2-2
D gene: NA
clone size: NA
CDR3 protein: CASSHPGTHRVGELFF
CDR3 DNA: TGTGCCAGCAGCCACCCCGGGACCCACCGCGTCGGGGAGCTGTTTTTT

V gene: TRBV6-1
J gene: TRBJ2-1
D gene: TRBD2
clone size: NA
CDR3 protein: CASSMGGPRGEQFF
CDR3 DNA: TGTGCCAGCTCAATGGGAGGGCCGAGGGGTGAGCAGTTCTTC

V gene: TRBV10-2
J gene: TRBJ2-1
D gene: NA
clone size: many
CDR3 protein: CASRAGSYNEQFF
CDR3 DNA: TGCGCCAGCCGGGCCGGCTCCTACAATGAGCAGTTCTTC

V gene: TRBV11-1
J gene: TRBJ2-1
D gene: NA
clone size: many
CDR3 protein: CASSRHQLGSKFF
CDR3 DNA: TGTGCCAGCAGCCGCCACCAACTAGGATCAAAGTTCTTC

V gene: TRBV7-6
J gene: TRBJ1-4
D gene: NA
clone size: many
CDR3 protein: CASSLFPNNEKLFF
CDR3 DNA: TGTGCCAGCAGCTTATTTCCCAACAATGAAAAACTGTTTTTT

V gene: TRBV27
J gene: TRBJ1-4
D gene: NA
clone size: NA
CDR3 protein: CASGILRATNEKLFF
CDR3 DNA: TGTGCCAGCGGCATACTCCGGGCAACTAATGAAAAACTGTTTTTT

V gene: TRBV3-1
J gene: TRBJ2-3
D gene: NA
clone size: NA
CDR3 protein: CASSSIHPYTDTQYF
CDR3 DNA: TGTGCCAGCAGCTCGATACACCCGTACACAGATACGCAGTATTTT

V gene: TRBV5-5
J gene: TRBJ2-7
D gene: TRBD2
clone size: many
CDR3 protein: CASSFGSTSGHYEQYF
CDR3 DNA: TGTGCCAGCAGCTTCGGATCTACTAGCGGACACTACGAGCAGTACTTC

V gene: TRBV11-2
J gene: TRBJ2-1
D gene: NA
clone size: few
CDR3 protein: CASSLGYGATEQFF
CDR3 DNA: TGTGCCAGCAGCTTAGGGTATGGTGCGACTGAGCAGTTCTTC

V gene: TRBV7-9
J gene: TRBJ2-1
D gene: NA
clone size: many
CDR3 protein: CASSLTEQFF
CDR3 DNA: TGTGCCAGCAGCTTAACCGAGCAGTTCTTC

V gene: TRBV5-1
J gene: TRBJ2-7
D gene: NA
clone size: many
CDR3 protein: CASSLEFYEQYF
CDR3 DNA: TGCGCCAGCAGCTTGGAATTCTACGAGCAGTACTTC

V gene: TRBV29-1
J gene: TRBJ2-1
D gene: NA
clone size: NA
CDR3 protein: CSVRDLYDEQFF
CDR3 DNA: TGCAGCGTTAGGGACCTGTACGATGAGCAGTTCTTC

V gene: TRBV6-5
J gene: TRBJ2-1
D gene: NA
clone size: many
CDR3 protein: CASSYSGTFANEQFF
CDR3 DNA: TGTGCCAGCAGTTACTCCGGGACCTTTGCTAATGAGCAGTTCTTC

V gene: TRBV10-3
J gene: TRBJ2-7
D gene: NA
clone size: few
CDR3 protein: CATGGETSSYEQYF
CDR3 DNA: TGTGCCACAGGCGGAGAGACTTCCTCCTACGAGCAGTACTTC

V gene: TRBV27
J gene: TRBJ2-1
D gene: TRBD2
clone size: NA
CDR3 protein: CASSASGRRGNEQFF
CDR3 DNA: TGTGCCAGCAGTGCAAGCGGGAGAAGAGGCAATGAGCAGTTCTTC

V gene: TRBV20-1
J gene: TRBJ2-1
D gene: NA
clone size: many
CDR3 protein: CSASPELGRQFF
CDR3 DNA: TGCAGTGCTAGCCCCGAGCTAGGGAGGCAGTTCTTC

V gene: TRBV6-1
J gene: TRBJ2-7
D gene: TRBD2
clone size: few
CDR3 protein: CASPPPGLAGYEQYF
CDR3 DNA: TGTGCCAGCCCCCCGCCGGGACTAGCGGGCTACGAGCAGTACTTC

V gene: TRBV7-4
J gene: TRBJ2-2
D gene: NA
clone size: NA
CDR3 protein: CASSVSTGLGRTGELFF
CDR3 DNA: TGTGCCAGCAGCGTTTCTACAGGGTTAGGACGCACCGGGGAGCTGTTTTTT

V gene: TRBV10-3
J gene: TRBJ2-5
D gene: TRBD1
clone size: NA
CDR3 protein: CAISEGEDREETQYF
CDR3 DNA: TGTGCCATCAGTGAGGGGGAGGACAGGGAAGAGACCCAGTACTTC

V gene: TRBV5-1
J gene: TRBJ2-7
D gene: TRBD2
clone size: many
CDR3 protein: CASSLAGRYEQYF
CDR3 DNA: TGCGCCAGCAGCCTAGCGGGACGCTACGAGCAGTACTTC

V gene: TRBV4-1
J gene: TRBJ2-2
D gene: NA
clone size: few
CDR3 protein: CASSRLGVAGELFF
CDR3 DNA: TGCGCCAGCAGCCGACTAGGGGTGGCCGGGGAGCTGTTTTTT

V gene: TRBV4-1
J gene: TRBJ2-5
D gene: NA
clone size: NA
CDR3 protein: CASSQLGGKETQYF
CDR3 DNA: TGCGCCAGCAGTCAGCTAGGGGGAAAAGAGACCCAGTACTTC

V gene: TRBV12-3/TRBV12-4
J gene: TRBJ2-7
D gene: NA
clone size: many
CDR3 protein: CASKARDGSSYEQYF
CDR3 DNA: TGTGCCAGCAAGGCCCGGGACGGGAGCTCCTACGAGCAGTACTTC

V gene: TRBV27
J gene: TRBJ2-2
D gene: TRBD2
clone size: many
CDR3 protein: CASSASTSGGYTGELFF
CDR3 DNA: TGTGCCAGCAGTGCCTCGACTAGCGGGGGCTACACCGGGGAGCTGTTTTTT

V gene: TRBV12-3/TRBV12-4
J gene: TRBJ2-7
D gene: NA
clone size: few
CDR3 protein: CASTPGGRDYEQYF
CDR3 DNA: TGTGCCTCTACTCCCGGGGGGCGGGACTACGAGCAGTACTTC

V gene: TRBV7-7
J gene: TRBJ2-1
D gene: TRBD2
clone size: few
CDR3 protein: CASSVLAGDEQFF
CDR3 DNA: TGTGCCAGCAGCGTCCTAGCGGGCGATGAGCAGTTCTTC

V gene: TRBV4-1
J gene: TRBJ2-5
D gene: NA
clone size: NA
CDR3 protein: CASSQEGNLRETQYF
CDR3 DNA: TGCGCCAGCAGCCAAGAAGGGAATCTGCGGGAGACCCAGTACTTC

V gene: TRBV30
J gene: TRBJ1-6
D gene: TRBD1
clone size: many
CDR3 protein: CAWTPLRGRRSPLHF
CDR3 DNA: TGTGCCTGGACACCGTTAAGGGGGCGACGGTCACCCCTCCACTTT

V gene: TRBV5-1
J gene: TRBJ2-3
D gene: NA
clone size: many
CDR3 protein: CASSLDQGRADTQYF
CDR3 DNA: TGCGCCAGCAGCCTTGACCAGGGTCGGGCAGATACGCAGTATTTT

V gene: TRBV2
J gene: TRBJ2-7
D gene: TRBD1
clone size: NA
CDR3 protein: CASTSGDRGYEQYF
CDR3 DNA: TGTGCCAGCACCTCGGGGGACAGGGGTTACGAGCAGTACTTC

V gene: TRBV7-9
J gene: TRBJ2-7
D gene: NA
clone size: few
CDR3 protein: CASSLANQGHAYEQYF
CDR3 DNA: TGTGCCAGCAGCTTAGCGAACCAAGGTCATGCCTACGAGCAGTACTTC

V gene: TRBV29-1
J gene: TRBJ2-1
D gene: NA
clone size: NA
CDR3 protein: CSVHRRDEQFF
CDR3 DNA: TGCAGCGTTCACAGGAGGGATGAGCAGTTCTTC

V gene: TRBV20-1
J gene: TRBJ2-1
D gene: TRBD2
clone size: NA
CDR3 protein: CSARDVLGLAVYNEQFF
CDR3 DNA: TGCAGTGCTCGAGATGTTCTAGGACTAGCGGTCTACAATGAGCAGTTCTTC

V gene: TRBV11-2
J gene: TRBJ1-5
D gene: TRBD1
clone size: NA
CDR3 protein: CASSFRTGGGQPQHF
CDR3 DNA: TGTGCCAGCAGCTTCAGGACAGGGGGAGGGCAGCCCCAGCATTTT

V gene: TRBV4-1
J gene: TRBJ2-7
D gene: TRBD1
clone size: few
CDR3 protein: CASSHGTGNYEQYF
CDR3 DNA: TGCGCCAGCAGCCATGGGACAGGGAACTACGAGCAGTACTTC

V gene: TRBV7-3
J gene: TRBJ2-7
D gene: TRBD2
clone size: NA
CDR3 protein: CASSLPSGTSGNYEQYF
CDR3 DNA: TGTGCCAGCAGCTTACCTTCCGGGACTAGCGGGAATTACGAGCAGTACTTC

V gene: TRBV20-1
J gene: TRBJ1-4
D gene: NA
clone size: many
CDR3 protein: CSARQNPTNEKLFF
CDR3 DNA: TGCAGTGCCAGACAAAATCCTACTAATGAAAAACTGTTTTTT

V gene: TRBV11-2
J gene: TRBJ2-3
D gene: TRBD2
clone size: many
CDR3 protein: CASSPRLAGGDTQYF
CDR3 DNA: TGTGCCAGCAGTCCTCGACTAGCGGGAGGGGATACGCAGTATTTT